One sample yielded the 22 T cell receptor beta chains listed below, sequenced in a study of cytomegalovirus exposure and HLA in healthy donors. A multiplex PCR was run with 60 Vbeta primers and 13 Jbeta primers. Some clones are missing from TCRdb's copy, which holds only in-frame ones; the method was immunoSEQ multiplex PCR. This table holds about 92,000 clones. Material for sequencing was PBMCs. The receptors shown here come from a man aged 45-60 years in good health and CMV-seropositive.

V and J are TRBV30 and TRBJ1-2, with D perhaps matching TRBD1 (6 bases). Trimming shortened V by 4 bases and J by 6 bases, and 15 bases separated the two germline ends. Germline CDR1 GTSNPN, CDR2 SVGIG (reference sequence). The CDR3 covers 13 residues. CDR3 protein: CAWTNREVNGYTF. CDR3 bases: TGTGCCTGGACGAACAGGGAAGTCAATGGCTACACCTTC.

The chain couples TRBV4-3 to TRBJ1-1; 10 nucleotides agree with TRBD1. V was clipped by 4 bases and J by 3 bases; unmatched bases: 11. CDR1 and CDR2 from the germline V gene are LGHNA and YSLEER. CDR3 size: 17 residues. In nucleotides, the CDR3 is TGCGCCAGCAGCCCAGGCCTGGGACAGGGGAGGGACACTGAAGCTTTCTTT. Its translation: CASSPGLGQGRDTEAFF.

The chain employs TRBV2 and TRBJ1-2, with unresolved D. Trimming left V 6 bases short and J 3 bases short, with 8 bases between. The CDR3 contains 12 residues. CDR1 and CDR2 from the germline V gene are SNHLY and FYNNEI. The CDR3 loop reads CASRREDYGYTF. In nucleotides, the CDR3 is TGTGCCAGCAGGCGGGAGGACTATGGCTACACCTTC. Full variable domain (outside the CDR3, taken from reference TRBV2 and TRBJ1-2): EPEVTQTPSHQVTQMGQEVILRCVPISNHLYFYWYRQILGQKVEFLVSFYNNEISEKSEIFDDQFSVERPDGSNFTLKIRSTKLEDSAMYFCASRREDYGYTFGSGTRLTVV.

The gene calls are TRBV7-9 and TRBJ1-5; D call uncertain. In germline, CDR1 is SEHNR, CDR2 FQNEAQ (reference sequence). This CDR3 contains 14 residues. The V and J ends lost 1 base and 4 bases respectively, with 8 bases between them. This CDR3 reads CASSLGAVNQPQHF. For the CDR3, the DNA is TGTGCCAGCAGCTTAGGGGCAGTTAATCAGCCCCAGCATTTT.

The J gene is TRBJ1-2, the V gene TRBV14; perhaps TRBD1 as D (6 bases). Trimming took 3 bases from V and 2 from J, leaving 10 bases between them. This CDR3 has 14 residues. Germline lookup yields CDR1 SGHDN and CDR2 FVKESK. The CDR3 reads CASSQQQGNYGYTF. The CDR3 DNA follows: TGTGCCAGCAGCCAGCAACAGGGAAACTATGGCTACACCTTC.

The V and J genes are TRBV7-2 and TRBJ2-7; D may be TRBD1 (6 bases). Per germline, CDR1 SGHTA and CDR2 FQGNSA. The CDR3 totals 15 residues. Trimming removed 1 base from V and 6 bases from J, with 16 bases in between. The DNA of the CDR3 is TGTGCCAGCAGCTTAGAGGCGGGTAGGGGGTTCGAGCAGTACTTC. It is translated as CASSLEAGRGFEQYF. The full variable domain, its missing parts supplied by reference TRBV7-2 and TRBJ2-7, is GAGVSQSPSNKVTEKGKDVELRCDPISGHTALYWYRQSLGQGLEFLIYFQGNSAPDKSGLPSDRFSAERTGGSVSTLTIQRTQQEDSAVYLCASSLEAGRGFEQYFGPGTRLTVT.

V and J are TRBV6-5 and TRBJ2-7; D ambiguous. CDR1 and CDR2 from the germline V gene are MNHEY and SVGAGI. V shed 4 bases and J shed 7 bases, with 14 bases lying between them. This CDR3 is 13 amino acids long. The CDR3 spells CASSSLPRSEQYF. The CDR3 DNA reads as TGTGCCAGCAGTTCCCTACCGCGTTCAGAGCAGTACTTC.

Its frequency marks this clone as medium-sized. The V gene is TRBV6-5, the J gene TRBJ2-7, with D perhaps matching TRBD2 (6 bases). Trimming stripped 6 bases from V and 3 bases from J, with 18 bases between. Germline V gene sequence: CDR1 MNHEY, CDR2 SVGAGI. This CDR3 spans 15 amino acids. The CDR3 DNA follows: TGTGCCAGCAGACGGCACCGGGAGTCGAACTACGAGCAGTACTTC. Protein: CASRRHRESNYEQYF.

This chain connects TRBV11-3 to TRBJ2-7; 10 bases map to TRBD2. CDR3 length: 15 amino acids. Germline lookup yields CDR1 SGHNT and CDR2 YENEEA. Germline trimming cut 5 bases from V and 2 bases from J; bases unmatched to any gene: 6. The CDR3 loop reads CASSRGLAFPYEQYF. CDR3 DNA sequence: TGTGCCAGCAGCCGGGGACTAGCGTTTCCCTACGAGCAGTACTTC.

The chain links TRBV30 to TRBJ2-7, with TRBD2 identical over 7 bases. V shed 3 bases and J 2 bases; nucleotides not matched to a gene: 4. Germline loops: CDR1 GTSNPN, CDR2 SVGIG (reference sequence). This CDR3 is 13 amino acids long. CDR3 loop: CAWSGRGAYEQYV. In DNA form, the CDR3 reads TGTGCCTGGAGCGGACGGGGGGCCTACGAGCAGTACGTC.

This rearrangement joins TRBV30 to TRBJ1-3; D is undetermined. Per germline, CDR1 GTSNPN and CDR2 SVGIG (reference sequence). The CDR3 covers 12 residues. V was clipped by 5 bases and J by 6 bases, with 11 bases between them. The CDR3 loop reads CAWGPLVNTIYF. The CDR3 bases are TGTGCCTGGGGCCCCCTCGTAAACACCATATATTTT.

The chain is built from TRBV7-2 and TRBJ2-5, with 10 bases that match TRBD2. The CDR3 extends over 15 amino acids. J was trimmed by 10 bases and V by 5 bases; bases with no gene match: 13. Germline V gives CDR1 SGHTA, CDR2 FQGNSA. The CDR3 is CASSPGPSGGGGQYF. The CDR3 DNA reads TGTGCCAGCAGCCCTGGTCCTAGCGGGGGAGGGGGCCAGTACTTC.

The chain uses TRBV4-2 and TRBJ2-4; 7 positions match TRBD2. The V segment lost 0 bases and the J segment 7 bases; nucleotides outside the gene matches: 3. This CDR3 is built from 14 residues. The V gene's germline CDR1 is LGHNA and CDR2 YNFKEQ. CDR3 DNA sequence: TGTGCCAGCAGCCAAGATACGGGAGGTAACATTCAGTACTTC. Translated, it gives CASSQDTGGNIQYF.

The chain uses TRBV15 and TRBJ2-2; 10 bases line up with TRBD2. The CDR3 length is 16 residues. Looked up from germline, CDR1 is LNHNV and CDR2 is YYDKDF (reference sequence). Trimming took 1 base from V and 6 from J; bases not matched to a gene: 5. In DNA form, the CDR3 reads TGTGCCACCAGCAGAGGAGGGACTAGCGACGCCGGGGAGCTGTTTTTT. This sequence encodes CATSRGGTSDAGELFF.

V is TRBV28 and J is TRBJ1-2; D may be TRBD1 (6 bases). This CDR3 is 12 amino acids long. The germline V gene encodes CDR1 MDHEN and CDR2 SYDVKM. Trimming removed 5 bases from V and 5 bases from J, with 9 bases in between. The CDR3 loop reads CASSLTGYGYTF. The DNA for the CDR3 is TGTGCCAGCAGTCTAACAGGGTATGGCTACACCTTC.

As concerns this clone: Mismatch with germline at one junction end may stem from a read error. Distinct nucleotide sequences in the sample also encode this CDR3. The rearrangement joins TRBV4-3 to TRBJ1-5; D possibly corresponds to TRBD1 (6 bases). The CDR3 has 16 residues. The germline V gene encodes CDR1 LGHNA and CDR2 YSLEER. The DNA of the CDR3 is TGCGCCAGCAGCCTTGGGACATACCATAGCAATCAGCCCCAACATTTT. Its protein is CASSLGTYHSNQPQHF.

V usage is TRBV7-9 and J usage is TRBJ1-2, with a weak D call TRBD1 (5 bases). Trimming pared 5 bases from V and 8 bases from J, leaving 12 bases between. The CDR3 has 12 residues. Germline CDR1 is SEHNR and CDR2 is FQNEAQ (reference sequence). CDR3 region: CASSDSRGGYTF. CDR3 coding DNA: TGTGCCAGCAGCGACAGCCGGGGGGGCTACACCTTC. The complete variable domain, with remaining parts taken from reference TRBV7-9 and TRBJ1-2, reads DTGVSQNPRHKITKRGQNVTFRCDPISEHNRLYWYRQTLGQGPEFLTYFQNEAQLEKSRLLSDRFSAERPKGSFSTLEIQRTEQGDSAMYLCASSDSRGGYTFGSGTRLTVV.

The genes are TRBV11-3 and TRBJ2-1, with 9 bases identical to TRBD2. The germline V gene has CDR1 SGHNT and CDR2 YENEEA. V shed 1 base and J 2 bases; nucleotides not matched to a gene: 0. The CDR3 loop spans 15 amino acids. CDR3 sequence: CASSLGTSAYNEQFF. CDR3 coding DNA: TGTGCCAGCAGCTTAGGGACTAGCGCCTACAATGAGCAGTTCTTC. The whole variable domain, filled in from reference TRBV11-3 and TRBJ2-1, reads EAGVVQSPRYKIIEKKQPVAFWCNPISGHNTLYWYLQNLGQGPELLIRYENEEAVDDSQLPKDRFSAERLKGVDSTLKIQPAELGDSAVYLCASSLGTSAYNEQFFGPGTRLTVL.

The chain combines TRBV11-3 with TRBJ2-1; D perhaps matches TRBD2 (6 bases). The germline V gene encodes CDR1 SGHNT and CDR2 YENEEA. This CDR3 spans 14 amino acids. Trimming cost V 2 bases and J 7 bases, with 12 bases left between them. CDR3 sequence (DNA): TGTGCCAGCAGCTTAAGACTAGTATCGAATGAGCAGTTCTTC. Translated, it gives CASSLRLVSNEQFF.

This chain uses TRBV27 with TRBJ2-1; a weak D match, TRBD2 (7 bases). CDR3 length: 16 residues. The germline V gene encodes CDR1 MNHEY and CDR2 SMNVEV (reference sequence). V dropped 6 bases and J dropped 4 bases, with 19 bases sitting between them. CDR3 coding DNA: TGTGCCAGCAGCCCCCTAGGGGGACTACTATACAATGAGCAGTTCTTC. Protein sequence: CASSPLGGLLYNEQFF.

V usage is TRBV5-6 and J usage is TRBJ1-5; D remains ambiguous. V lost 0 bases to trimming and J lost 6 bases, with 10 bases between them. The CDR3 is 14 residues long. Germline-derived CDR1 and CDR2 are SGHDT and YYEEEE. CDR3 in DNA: TGTGCCAGCAGCTTGGCCTTCGGTACTCAGCCCCAGCATTTT. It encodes CASSLAFGTQPQHF.

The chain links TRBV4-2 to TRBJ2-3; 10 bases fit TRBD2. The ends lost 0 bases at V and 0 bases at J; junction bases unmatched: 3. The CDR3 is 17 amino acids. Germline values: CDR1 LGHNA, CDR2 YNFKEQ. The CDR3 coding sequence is TGTGCCAGCAGCCAAGAAACTAGCGGGACTAGCACAGATACGCAGTATTTT. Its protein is CASSQETSGTSTDTQYF.